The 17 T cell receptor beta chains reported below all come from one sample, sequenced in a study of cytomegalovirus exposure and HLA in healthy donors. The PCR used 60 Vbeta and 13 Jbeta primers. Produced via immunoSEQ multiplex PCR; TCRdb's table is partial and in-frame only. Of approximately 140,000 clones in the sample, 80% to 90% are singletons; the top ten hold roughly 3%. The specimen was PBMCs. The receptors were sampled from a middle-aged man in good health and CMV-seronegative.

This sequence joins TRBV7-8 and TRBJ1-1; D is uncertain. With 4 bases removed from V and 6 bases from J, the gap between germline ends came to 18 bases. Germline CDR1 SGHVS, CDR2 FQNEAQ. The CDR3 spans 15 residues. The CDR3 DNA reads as TGTGCCAGCAGCTCCTTTTGGGCCATAGGCGCTGAAGCTTTCTTT. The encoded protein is CASSSFWAIGAEAFF.

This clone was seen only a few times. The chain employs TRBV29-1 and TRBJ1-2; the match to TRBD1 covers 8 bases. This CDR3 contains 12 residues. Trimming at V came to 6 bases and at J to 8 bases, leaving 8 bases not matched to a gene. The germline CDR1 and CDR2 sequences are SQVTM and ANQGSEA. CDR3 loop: CSVQGQEEGYTF. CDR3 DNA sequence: TGCAGCGTCCAGGGACAGGAGGAGGGCTACACCTTC. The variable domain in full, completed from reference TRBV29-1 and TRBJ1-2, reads SAVISQKPSRDICQRGTSLTIQCQVDSQVTMMFWYRQQPGQSLTLIATANQGSEATYESGFVIDKFPISRPNLTFSTLTVSNMSPEDSSIYLCSVQGQEEGYTFGSGTRLTVV.

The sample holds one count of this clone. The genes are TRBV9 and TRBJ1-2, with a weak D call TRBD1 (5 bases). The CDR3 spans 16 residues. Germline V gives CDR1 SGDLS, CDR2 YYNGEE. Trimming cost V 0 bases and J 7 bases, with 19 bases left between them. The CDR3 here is CASSVVGRALSSGYTF. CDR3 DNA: TGTGCCAGCAGCGTAGTGGGCAGGGCGCTATCGAGTGGCTACACCTTC.

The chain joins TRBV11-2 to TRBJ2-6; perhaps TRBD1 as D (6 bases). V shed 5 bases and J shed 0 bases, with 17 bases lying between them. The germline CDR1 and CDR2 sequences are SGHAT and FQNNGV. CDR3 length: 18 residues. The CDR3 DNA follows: TGTGCCAGCAGCCAAGGGGGAAGGGGCCACTCTGGGGCCAACGTCCTGACTTTC. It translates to CASSQGGRGHSGANVLTF.

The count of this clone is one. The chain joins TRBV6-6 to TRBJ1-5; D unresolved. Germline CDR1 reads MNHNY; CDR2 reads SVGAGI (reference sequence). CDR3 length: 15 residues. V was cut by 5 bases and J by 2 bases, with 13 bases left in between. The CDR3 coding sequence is TGTGCCAGCAGTGAGCCCCACGTGGGCAATCAGCCCCAGCATTTT. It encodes CASSEPHVGNQPQHF.

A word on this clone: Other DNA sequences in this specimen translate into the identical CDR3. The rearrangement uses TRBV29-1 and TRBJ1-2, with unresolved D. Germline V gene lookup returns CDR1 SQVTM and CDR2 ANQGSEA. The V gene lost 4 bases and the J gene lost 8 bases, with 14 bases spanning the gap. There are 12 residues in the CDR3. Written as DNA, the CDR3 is TGCAGCGTTGTGGGTCCGACTAGGGGCTACACCTTC. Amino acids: CSVVGPTRGYTF. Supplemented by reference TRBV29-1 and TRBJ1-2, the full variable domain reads SAVISQKPSRDICQRGTSLTIQCQVDSQVTMMFWYRQQPGQSLTLIATANQGSEATYESGFVIDKFPISRPNLTFSTLTVSNMSPEDSSIYLCSVVGPTRGYTFGSGTRLTVV.

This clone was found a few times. Written as DNA, the CDR3 is TGTGCCAGCAGTTACGATGGACAGGCAGCTCTCTATGGCTACACCTTC. The encoded protein is CASSYDGQAALYGYTF. The V and J genes are TRBV6-6 and TRBJ1-2, with 7 bases matching TRBD1. With 2 bases clipped from V and 4 bases from J, the junction kept 10 bases outside the gene matches. Germline V gene lookup returns CDR1 MNHNY and CDR2 SVGAGI (reference sequence). This CDR3 has 16 amino acids.

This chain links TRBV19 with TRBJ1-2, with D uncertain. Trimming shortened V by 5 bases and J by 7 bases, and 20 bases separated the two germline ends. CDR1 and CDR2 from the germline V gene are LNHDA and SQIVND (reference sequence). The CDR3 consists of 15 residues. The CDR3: CASSADVHSGFGYTF. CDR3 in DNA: TGTGCCAGTAGTGCCGACGTGCATAGCGGATTTGGCTACACCTTC. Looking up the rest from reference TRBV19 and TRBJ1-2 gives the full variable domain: DGGITQSPKYLFRKEGQNVTLSCEQNLNHDAMYWYRQDPGQGLRLIYYSQIVNDFQKGDIAEGYSVSREKKESFPLTVTSAQKNPTAFYLCASSADVHSGFGYTFGSGTRLTVV.

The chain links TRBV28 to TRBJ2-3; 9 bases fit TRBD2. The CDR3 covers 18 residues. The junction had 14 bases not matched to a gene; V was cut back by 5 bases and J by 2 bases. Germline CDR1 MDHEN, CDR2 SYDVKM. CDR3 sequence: CASSLPPKAGGTTDTQYF. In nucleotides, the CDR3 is TGTGCCAGCAGTCTTCCCCCCAAAGCGGGGGGTACCACAGATACGCAGTATTTT. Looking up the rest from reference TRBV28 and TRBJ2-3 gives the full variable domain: DVKVTQSSRYLVKRTGEKVFLECVQDMDHENMFWYRQDPGLGLRLIYFSYDVKMKEKGDIPEGYSVSREKKERFSLILESASTNQTSMYLCASSLPPKAGGTTDTQYFGPGTRLTVL.

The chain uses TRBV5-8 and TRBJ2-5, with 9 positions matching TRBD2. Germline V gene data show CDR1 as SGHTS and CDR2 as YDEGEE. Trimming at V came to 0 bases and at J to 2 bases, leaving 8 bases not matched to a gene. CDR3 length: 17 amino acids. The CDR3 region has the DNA TGTGCCAGCAGCTTGGGCCGGTCAGCGGGGGGACAAGAGACCCAGTACTTC. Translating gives CASSLGRSAGGQETQYF.

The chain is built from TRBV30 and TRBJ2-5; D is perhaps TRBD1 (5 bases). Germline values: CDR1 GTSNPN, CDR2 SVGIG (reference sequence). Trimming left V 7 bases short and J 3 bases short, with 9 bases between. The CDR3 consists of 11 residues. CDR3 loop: CASGPKETQYF. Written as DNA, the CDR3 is TGTGCCTCAGGGCCCAAAGAGACCCAGTACTTC.

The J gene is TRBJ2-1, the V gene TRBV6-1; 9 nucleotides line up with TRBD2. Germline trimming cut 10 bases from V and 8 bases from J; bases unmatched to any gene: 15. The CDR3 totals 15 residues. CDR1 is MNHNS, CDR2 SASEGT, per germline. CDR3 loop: CATRREGGVGYEQFF. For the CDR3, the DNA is TGTGCCACCCGGCGGGAGGGCGGGGTAGGGTATGAGCAGTTCTTC.

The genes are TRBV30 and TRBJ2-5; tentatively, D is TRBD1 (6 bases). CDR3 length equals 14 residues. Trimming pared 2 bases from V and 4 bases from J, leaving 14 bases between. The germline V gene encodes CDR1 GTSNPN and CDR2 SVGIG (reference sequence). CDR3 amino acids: CAWSIKGVPETQYF. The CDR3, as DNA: TGTGCCTGGAGTATCAAGGGGGTTCCAGAGACCCAGTACTTC.

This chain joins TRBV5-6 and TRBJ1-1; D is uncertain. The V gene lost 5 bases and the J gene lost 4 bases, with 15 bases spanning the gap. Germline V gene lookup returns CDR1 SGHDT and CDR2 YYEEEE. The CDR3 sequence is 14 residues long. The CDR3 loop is CASRSRGGSTEAFF. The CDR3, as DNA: TGTGCCAGCAGGTCTCGGGGTGGGTCCACTGAAGCTTTCTTT.

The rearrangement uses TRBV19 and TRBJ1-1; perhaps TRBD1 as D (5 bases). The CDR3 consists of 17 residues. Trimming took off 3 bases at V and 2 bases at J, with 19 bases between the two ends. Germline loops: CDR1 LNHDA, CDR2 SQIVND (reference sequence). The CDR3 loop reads CASSIGVPQAINTEAFF. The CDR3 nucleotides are TGTGCCAGTAGTATTGGGGTCCCACAGGCGATTAACACTGAAGCTTTCTTT.

The CDR3 protein is CASSPIGQGRENEQFF. In DNA form, the CDR3 reads TGTGCCAGTAGCCCGATCGGACAGGGAAGGGAAAATGAGCAGTTCTTC. This rearrangement joins TRBV19 to TRBJ2-1, with 8 nucleotides matching TRBD1. The CDR3 has 16 residues. Germline V lookup: CDR1 LNHDA, CDR2 SQIVND (reference sequence). J gave up 7 bases and V 6 bases, and 14 bases lay outside the gene matches.

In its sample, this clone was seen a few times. In DNA, the CDR3 is TGCGCCAGCACCTTAGCGGGGGGCTACAATGAGCAGTTCTTC. Translated: CASTLAGGYNEQFF. This chain links TRBV5-1 with TRBJ2-1; 10 bases match TRBD2. Germline V gene lookup returns CDR1 SGHRS and CDR2 YFSETQ. This CDR3 is 14 amino acids long. After removal of 6 bases from V and 3 bases from J, the junction contained 3 bases not matched to a gene.